Following are 5 T cell receptor beta chains from one sample sequenced in a study of molecular identifiers for immune sequencing clone quantification. MiXCR, applied by TCRdb to the PCR reads, yields one record per CDR3 protein. The table lists 300,000 to 400,000 distinct CDR3 sequences, about a fifth of them singletons. Sample: naive CD8+ T cells from blood, with Jurkat cell RNA spiked in. Subset indicated: FACS-sorted CD8+CD4-CCR7+CD45RA+ naive T cells. The receptors here all came from a human donor in good health. Some libraries in this study had Jurkat cell RNA spiked in.

The sample holds many counts of this clonotype. The chain employs TRBV28 and TRBJ2-3; TRBD2 matches at 7 bases. Germline V CDR1 and CDR2: MDHEN, SYDVKM. Losses at the gene ends were 1 base for V and 4 bases for J; bases not matched to a gene: 8. This CDR3 is built from 16 residues. CDR3 protein: CASSLYAGEEPDTQYF. The CDR3 bases are TGTGCCAGCAGTTTATACGCGGGAGAAGAGCCAGATACGCAGTATTTT.

The chain joins TRBV7-9 to TRBJ2-7; the match to TRBD1 covers 10 bases. The CDR3 consists of 15 residues. Germline-derived CDR1 and CDR2 are SEHNR and FQNEAQ (reference sequence). V was pared by 5 bases and J by 3 bases, with 7 bases of the junction left unmatched. DNA of the CDR3: TGTGCCAGCAGCGCCGGGACAGGGGCCTTCTACGAGCAGTACTTC. Amino acids: CASSAGTGAFYEQYF.

The rearrangement links TRBV30 to TRBJ1-4; D is ambiguous. The CDR3 covers 13 residues. Per germline, CDR1 GTSNPN and CDR2 SVGIG (reference sequence). Trimming left V 1 base short and J 4 bases short, with 7 bases between. This CDR3 is CAWSAQLNEKLFF. The CDR3 nucleotides read TGTGCCTGGAGTGCCCAGCTTAATGAAAAACTGTTTTTT.

With respect to this clonotype: This may be a read error: a much more frequent sequence differs by one nucleotide. This chain links TRBV19 with TRBJ1-2, with TRBD1 matching 8 bases. The CDR3 loop spans 16 amino acids. The germline gives CDR1 LNHDA, CDR2 SQIVND (reference sequence). The CDR3 sequence is CASSRARDRRDYSYTF. CDR3 DNA sequence: TGTGCCAGTTCCAGAGCCCGGGACAGGAGAGACTATAGCTACACCTTC.

The chain links TRBV20-1 to TRBJ2-1; 7 positions agree with TRBD1. CDR1 and CDR2 (germline): DFQATT, SNEGSKA (reference sequence). V was pared by 6 bases and J by 2 bases, with 10 bases of the junction left unmatched. The CDR3 is 15 amino acids. The chain's CDR3 is CSALIDRAPYNEQFF. CDR3 nucleotides: TGCAGTGCCTTAATCGACAGGGCCCCCTACAATGAGCAGTTCTTC.